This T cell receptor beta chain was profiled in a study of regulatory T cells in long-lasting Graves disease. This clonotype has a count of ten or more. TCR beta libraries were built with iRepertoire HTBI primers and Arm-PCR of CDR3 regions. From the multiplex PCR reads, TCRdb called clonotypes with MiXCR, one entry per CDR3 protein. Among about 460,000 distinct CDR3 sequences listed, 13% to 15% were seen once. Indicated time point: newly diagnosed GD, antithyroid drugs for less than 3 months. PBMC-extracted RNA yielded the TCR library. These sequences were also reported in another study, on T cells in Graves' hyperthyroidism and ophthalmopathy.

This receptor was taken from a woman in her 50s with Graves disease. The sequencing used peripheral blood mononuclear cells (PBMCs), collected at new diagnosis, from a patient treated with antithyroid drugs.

In DNA form, the CDR3 reads TGTGCCACCAAACAGGGGGGCAATCAGCCCCAGCATTTT. Translating it yields CATKQGGNQPQHF. The chain is built from TRBV2 and TRBJ1-5, with TRBD1 matching over 8 bases. Trimming took 10 bases from V and 2 from J; bases not matched to a gene: 4. The CDR3 is made up of 13 amino acids. Germline CDR1 reads SNHLY; CDR2 reads FYNNEI.